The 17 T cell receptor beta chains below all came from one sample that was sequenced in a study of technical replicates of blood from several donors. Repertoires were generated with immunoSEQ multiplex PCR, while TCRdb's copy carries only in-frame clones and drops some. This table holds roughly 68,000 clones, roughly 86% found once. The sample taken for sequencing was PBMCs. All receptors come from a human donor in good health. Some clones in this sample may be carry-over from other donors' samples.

This chain's CDR3 is CASSVEHTNTGELFF. CDR3 nucleotide sequence: TGTGCCAGCAGCGTAGAACACACGAACACCGGGGAGCTGTTTTTT. The rearrangement links TRBV9 to TRBJ2-2; D is ambiguous. The CDR3 is 15 amino acids. Germline V CDR1 and CDR2: SGDLS, YYNGEE. V was shortened by 0 bases and J by 0 bases, with 6 bases between the two germline ends.

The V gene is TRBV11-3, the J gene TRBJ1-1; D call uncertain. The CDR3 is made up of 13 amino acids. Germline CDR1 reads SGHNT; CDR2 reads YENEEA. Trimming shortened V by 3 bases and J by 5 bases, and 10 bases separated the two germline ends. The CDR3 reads CASSFGGQTEAFF. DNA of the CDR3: TGTGCCAGCAGCTTTGGAGGGCAGACTGAAGCTTTCTTT.

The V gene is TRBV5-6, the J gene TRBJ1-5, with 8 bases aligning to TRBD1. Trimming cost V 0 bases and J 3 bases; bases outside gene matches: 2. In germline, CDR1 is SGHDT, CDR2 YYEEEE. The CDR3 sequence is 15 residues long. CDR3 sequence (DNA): TGTGCCAGCAGCTTGGCAGGGGGCAACAATCAGCCCCAGCATTTT. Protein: CASSLAGGNNQPQHF. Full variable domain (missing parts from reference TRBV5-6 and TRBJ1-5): DAGVTQSPTHLIKTRGQQVTLRCSPKSGHDTVSWYQQALGQGPQFIFQYYEEEERQRGNFPDRFSGHQFPNYSSELNVNALLLGDSALYLCASSLAGGNNQPQHFGDGTRLSIL.

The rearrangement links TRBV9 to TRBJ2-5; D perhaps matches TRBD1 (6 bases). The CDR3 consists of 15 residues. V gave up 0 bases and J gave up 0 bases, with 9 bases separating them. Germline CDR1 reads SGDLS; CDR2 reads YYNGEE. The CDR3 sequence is CASSVGGRDQETQYF. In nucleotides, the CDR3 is TGTGCCAGCAGCGTAGGGGGGCGGGACCAAGAGACCCAGTACTTC.

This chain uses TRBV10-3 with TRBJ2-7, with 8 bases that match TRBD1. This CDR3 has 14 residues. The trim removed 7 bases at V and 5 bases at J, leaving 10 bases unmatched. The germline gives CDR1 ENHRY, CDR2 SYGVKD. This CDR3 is CAIKATDRADEQYF. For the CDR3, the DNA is TGTGCCATCAAAGCCACGGACAGGGCGGACGAGCAGTACTTC.

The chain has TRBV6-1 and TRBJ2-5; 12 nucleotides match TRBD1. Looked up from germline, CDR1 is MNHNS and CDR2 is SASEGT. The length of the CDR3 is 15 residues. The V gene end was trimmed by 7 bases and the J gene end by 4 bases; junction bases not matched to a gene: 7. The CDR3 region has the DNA TGTGCCAGCAATAGAGGGACAGGGGGCTTAGAGACCCAGTACTTC. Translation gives CASNRGTGGLETQYF.

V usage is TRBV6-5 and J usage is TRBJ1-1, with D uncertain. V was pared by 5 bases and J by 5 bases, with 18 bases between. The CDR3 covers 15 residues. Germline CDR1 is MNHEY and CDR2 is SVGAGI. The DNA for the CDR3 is TGTGCCAGCAGTCCCCCGGGAGTGAGGAGGACTGAAGCTTTCTTT. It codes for CASSPPGVRRTEAFF.

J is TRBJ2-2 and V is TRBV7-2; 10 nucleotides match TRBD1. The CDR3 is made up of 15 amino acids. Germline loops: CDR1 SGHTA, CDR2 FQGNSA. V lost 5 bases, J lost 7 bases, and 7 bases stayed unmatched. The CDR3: CASSKSGQGIGELFF. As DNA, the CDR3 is TGTGCCAGCAGCAAATCGGGACAGGGGATCGGGGAGCTGTTTTTT.

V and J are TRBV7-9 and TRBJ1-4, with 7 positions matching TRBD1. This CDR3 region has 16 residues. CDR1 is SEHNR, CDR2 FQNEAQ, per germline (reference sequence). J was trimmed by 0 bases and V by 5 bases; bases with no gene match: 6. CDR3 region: CASSAGQQTTNEKLFF. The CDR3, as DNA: TGTGCCAGCAGCGCGGGACAGCAGACAACTAATGAAAAACTGTTTTTT.

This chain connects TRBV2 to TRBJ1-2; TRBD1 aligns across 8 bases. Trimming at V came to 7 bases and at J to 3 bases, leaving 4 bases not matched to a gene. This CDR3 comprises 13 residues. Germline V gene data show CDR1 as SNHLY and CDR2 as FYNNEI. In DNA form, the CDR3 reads TGTGCCAGCACCCCGACAGGGGACTATGGCTACACCTTC. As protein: CASTPTGDYGYTF. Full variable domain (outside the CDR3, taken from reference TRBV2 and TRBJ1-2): EPEVTQTPSHQVTQMGQEVILRCVPISNHLYFYWYRQILGQKVEFLVSFYNNEISEKSEIFDDQFSVERPDGSNFTLKIRSTKLEDSAMYFCASTPTGDYGYTFGSGTRLTVV.

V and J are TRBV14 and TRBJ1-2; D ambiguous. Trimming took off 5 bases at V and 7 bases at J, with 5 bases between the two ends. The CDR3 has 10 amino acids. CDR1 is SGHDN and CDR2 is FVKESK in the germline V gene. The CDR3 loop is CASSSSGYTF. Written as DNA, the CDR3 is TGTGCCAGCAGCTCCAGTGGCTACACCTTC.

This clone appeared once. CDR3 DNA sequence: TGTGCCTGGAGTGTACAGGGTGATGAAAAACTGTTTTTT. This sequence encodes CAWSVQGDEKLFF. The rearrangement links TRBV30 to TRBJ1-4; possibly TRBD1 for D (6 bases). This CDR3 is 13 amino acids long. CDR1 and CDR2 (germline): GTSNPN, SVGIG (reference sequence). Trimming stripped 0 bases from V and 6 bases from J, with 8 bases between.

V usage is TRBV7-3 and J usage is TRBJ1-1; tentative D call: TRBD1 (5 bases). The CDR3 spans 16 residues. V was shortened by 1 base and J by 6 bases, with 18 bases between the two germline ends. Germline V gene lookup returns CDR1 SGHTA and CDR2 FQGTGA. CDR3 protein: CASSLNPGVGGPEAFF. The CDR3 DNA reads TGTGCCAGCAGCTTAAATCCGGGGGTAGGTGGGCCTGAAGCTTTCTTT.

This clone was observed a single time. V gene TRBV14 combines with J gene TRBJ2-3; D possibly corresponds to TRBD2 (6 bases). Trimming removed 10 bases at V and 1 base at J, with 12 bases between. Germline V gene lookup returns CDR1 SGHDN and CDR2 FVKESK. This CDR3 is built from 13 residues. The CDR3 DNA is TGTGCCATCGGGAGTTCGGGCACAGATACGCAGTATTTT. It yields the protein CAIGSSGTDTQYF.

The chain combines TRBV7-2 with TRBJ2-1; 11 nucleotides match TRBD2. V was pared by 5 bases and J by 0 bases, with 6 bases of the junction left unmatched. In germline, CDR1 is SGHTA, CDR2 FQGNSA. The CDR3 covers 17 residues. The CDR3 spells CASSGPSGGSSYNEQFF. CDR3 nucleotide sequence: TGTGCCAGCAGCGGACCTAGCGGGGGGAGCTCCTACAATGAGCAGTTCTTC.

The CDR3 nucleotides read TGTGCCAGCAGTCTGACTAGCGGGAGTCCAGATACGCAGTATTTT. This translates into CASSLTSGSPDTQYF. The V gene is TRBV11-2, the J gene TRBJ2-3; 12 nucleotides align to TRBD2. In germline, CDR1 is SGHAT, CDR2 FQNNGV. The CDR3 runs to 15 residues. Germline trimming cut 6 bases from V and 4 bases from J; bases unmatched to any gene: 5. Combining the CDR3 with reference TRBV11-2 and TRBJ2-3 gives the whole variable domain EAGVAQSPRYKIIEKRQSVAFWCNPISGHATLYWYQQILGQGPKLLIQFQNNGVVDDSQLPKDRFSAERLKGVDSTLKIQPAKLEDSAVYLCASSLTSGSPDTQYFGPGTRLTVL.

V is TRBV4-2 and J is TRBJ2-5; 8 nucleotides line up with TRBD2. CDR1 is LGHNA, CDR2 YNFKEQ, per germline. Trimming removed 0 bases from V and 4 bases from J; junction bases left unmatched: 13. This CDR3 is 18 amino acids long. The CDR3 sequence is CASSQDRRVAGRGETQYF. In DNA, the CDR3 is TGTGCCAGCAGCCAAGACCGCAGGGTAGCGGGACGAGGAGAGACCCAGTACTTC.